The next 9 T cell receptor beta chains were all read from a single sample in a study of graft-versus-host responses after intestinal transplantation. TCRdb keeps only in-frame clones here, not all; method: immunoSEQ multiplex PCR. The sample carries about 23,000 clones, 90% to 95% recorded once. The source material was PBMCs, sampled 39 to 40 days after intestinal transplant. These TCRs come from a human patient who received an intestinal transplant, so some T cells may come from the graft donor.

J is TRBJ1-1 and V is TRBV9; D is unclear. Germline lookup yields CDR1 SGDLS and CDR2 YYNGEE. V was pared by 0 bases and J by 1 base, with 22 bases between. This CDR3 spans 19 amino acids. Here the CDR3 reads CASSVGTAVSAGSNTEAFF. The CDR3 coding sequence is TGTGCCAGCAGCGTAGGGACTGCGGTATCTGCGGGGTCGAACACTGAAGCTTTCTTT. The variable domain in full, completed from reference TRBV9 and TRBJ1-1, reads DSGVTQTPKHLITATGQRVTLRCSPRSGDLSVYWYQQSLDQGLQFLIQYYNGEERAKGNILERFSAQQFPDLHSELNLSSLELGDSALYFCASSVGTAVSAGSNTEAFFGQGTRLTVV.

The chain couples TRBV5-8 to TRBJ1-5, with D maybe TRBD1 (6 bases). Germline CDR1 and CDR2: SGHTS and YDEGEE. CDR3 length: 16 amino acids. Trimming pared 3 bases from V and 8 bases from J, leaving 21 bases between. The CDR3 is CASSSSGHPSIEPQHF. CDR3 DNA: TGTGCCAGCAGCTCTTCGGGACACCCATCAATAGAGCCCCAGCATTTT. The full variable domain, its missing parts supplied by reference TRBV5-8 and TRBJ1-5, is EAGVTQSPTHLIKTRGQQATLRCSPISGHTSVYWYQQALGLGLQFLLWYDEGEERNRGNFPPRFSGRQFPNYSSELNVNALELEDSALYLCASSSSGHPSIEPQHFGDGTRLSIL.

This rearrangement joins TRBV5-1 to TRBJ1-1; unclear D gene. CDR3 length equals 13 residues. Germline V gene lookup returns CDR1 SGHRS and CDR2 YFSETQ. V was cut by 0 bases and J by 2 bases, with 5 bases left in between. The CDR3 sequence: CASSLGLNTEAFF. The CDR3, as DNA: TGCGCCAGCAGCTTGGGACTAAACACTGAAGCTTTCTTT.

This chain uses TRBV27 with TRBJ1-5; 9 bases are a match to TRBD1. This CDR3 contains 16 residues. From germline, CDR1 is MNHEY and CDR2 SMNVEV (reference sequence). Trimming took 7 bases from V and 2 from J; bases not matched to a gene: 9. This CDR3 reads CASTPGQGCCNQPQHF. The DNA of the CDR3 is TGTGCCAGCACGCCGGGACAGGGTTGTTGCAATCAGCCCCAGCATTTT.

This clone was seen only once. An end of the junction differs from the germline gene, which may be a read error. The chain combines TRBV15 with TRBJ2-7; the match to TRBD2 covers 9 bases. Per the germline V gene, CDR1 is LNHNV and CDR2 is YYDKDF (reference sequence). The CDR3 totals 16 residues. The CDR3 nucleotides are TGTGCTACCAGCAGAGATCGCGGGACTAGCTGCTACGAGCAGTACTTC. Amino acids: CATSRDRGTSCYEQYF.

This chain joins TRBV28 and TRBJ1-3; D gene uncertain. CDR3 length: 15 amino acids. Per the germline V gene, CDR1 is MDHEN and CDR2 is SYDVKM. The V and J ends lost 1 base and 3 bases respectively, with 10 bases between them. CDR3 nucleotides: TGTGCCAGCAGTTTATCCGCCTCTAGTGGAAACACCATATATTTT. This gives the protein CASSLSASSGNTIYF.

The chain carries TRBV19 and TRBJ2-7; D is uncertain. The CDR3 is 13 residues long. The V gene lost 5 bases and the J gene lost 5 bases, with 13 bases spanning the gap. CDR1 and CDR2 (germline): LNHDA, SQIVND (reference sequence). Here the CDR3 DNA reads TGTGCCAGTAGTGTCGACAAAGTCCACGAGCAGTACTTC. Translating it yields CASSVDKVHEQYF. Full variable domain (rest looked up from reference TRBV19 and TRBJ2-7): DGGITQSPKYLFRKEGQNVTLSCEQNLNHDAMYWYRQDPGQGLRLIYYSQIVNDFQKGDIAEGYSVSREKKESFPLTVTSAQKNPTAFYLCASSVDKVHEQYFGPGTRLTVT.

The chain combines TRBV5-6 with TRBJ1-6, with D tentatively TRBD1 (6 bases). The CDR3 runs 15 residues. V was clipped by 2 bases and J by 5 bases, with 11 bases between them. Per the germline V gene, CDR1 is SGHDT and CDR2 is YYEEEE. CDR3 sequence reads: CASSFLQGNNSPLHF. Here the CDR3 DNA reads TGTGCCAGCAGCTTCCTACAGGGCAATAATTCACCCCTCCACTTT.

This clone was detected once. The chain is built from TRBV30 and TRBJ2-5; a weak D match, TRBD2 (5 bases). The DNA end is more similar to TRBJ2-7, so the J call may be wrong. The length of the CDR3 is 15 residues. Germline CDR1 GTSNPN, CDR2 SVGIG (reference sequence). The DNA of the CDR3 is TGTGCCTGGAGTGTCTCGGGGTACGGCGGGTACGAGCAGTACTTC. Its translation: CAWSVSGYGGYEQYF.